This T cell receptor (beta chain) was sequenced during a study of ipilimumab plus nivolumab after autologous stem cell transplantation. For the study at large: Typical patient got a few ipilimumab doses and seven to nine nivolumab doses (median). The DLBCL cohort had primary refractory and relapsed disease, with 18-month progression-free survival of around 86% and 29%.

General study results and limits: TCR repertoire, Treg phenotype and gut microbiota reportedly support more study of this approach.

Profiled with immunoSEQ multiplex PCR; TCRdb holds only in-frame clones, not every one. This table holds fewer than 15,000 clones, about 80% found once. Starting 14 to 28 days after autologous transplant, ipilimumab 1 mg/kg was given. This clone was recorded a few times. Its antigen is still unknown. V was trimmed by 1 base and J by 4 bases, leaving 7 bases between them. CDR1 and CDR2 (germline): PRHDT, FYEKMQ (reference sequence). This CDR3 has 13 amino acids. The chain carries TRBV13 and TRBJ1-1; no clear D. The sequence was obtained from a male donor with diffuse large B-cell lymphoma. The input for sequencing was PBMCs, taken in a trial of ipilimumab plus nivolumab as post-transplant consolidation. The CDR3, as DNA: TGTGCCAGCAGCTTAGAACGGATCACTGAAGCTTTCTTT. Protein: CASSLERITEAFF.